This T cell receptor (beta chain) was sequenced during a study of cytomegalovirus exposure and HLA in healthy donors. Study-wide results and caveats: Some highly shared sequence variants likely arose as a pipeline artifact. One variant, a missense change in DCLRE1C, was linked in a later analysis to TCR beta V- and J-gene trimming. In presence/absence analyses, roughly uniform sequencing depth across donors was assumed.

A word on this clone: Antigen unknown.

The CDR3 is 12 residues long. Germline V CDR1 and CDR2: SGHDT, YYEEEE. With 1 base removed from V and 6 bases from J, the gap between germline ends came to 8 bases. PCR amplification relied on 60 Vbeta primers (plus 13 Jbeta primers). Clones were sequenced by immunoSEQ multiplex PCR, and TCRdb holds only the in-frame ones, with some missing. The top ten hold around 2.5% of the sample, which has fewer than 150,000 clones, 70% to 85% seen once. This sequence originates from a male donor in good health and CMV-seronegative. The sample was PBMCs. The chain is built from TRBV5-6 and TRBJ2-7; D perhaps matches TRBD1 (6 bases). The CDR3 loop reads CASSLFRGEQYF. The CDR3 coding sequence is TGTGCCAGCAGCTTGTTCAGGGGCGAGCAGTACTTC.